This T cell receptor (beta chain) is drawn from a study of T-cell memory formation after mild COVID-19. Study as a whole: The study found TCR clusters largely donor specific.

As to this clonotype: Its antigen remains unidentified.

From the 5' RACE reads, TCRdb called clonotypes with MiXCR, one entry per CDR3 protein. The table shows roughly 130,000 distinct CDR3 sequences, with approximately 17% occurring only once. V gave up 0 bases and J gave up 3 bases, with 6 bases separating them. The CDR3 spans 13 residues. Germline CDR1 is SGHRS and CDR2 is YFSETQ. Study observations and caveats: Most CD4+ clones that shrank were in CM and EM, while CD8+ ones turned up in EMRA. Whether day 37 second-wave clones are SARS-CoV-2-specific was not confirmed.

The sample taken for sequencing was PBMCs or a T cell subset sorted from them (not recorded which). The TCR sequence derives from a man aged 18 to 29 who had mild COVID-19 (a few samples of this study predate the infection). Cell type and time point are not known. The V and J genes are TRBV5-1 and TRBJ2-5; D unclear. Here the CDR3 reads CASSLVAEETQYF. Written as DNA, the CDR3 is TGCGCCAGCAGCTTGGTGGCAGAAGAGACCCAGTACTTC.